Listed below are T cell receptor beta chains from one sample, sequenced in a study of Ad26.COV2.S vaccination and SARS-CoV-2 variants. This table comes from immunoSEQ multiplex PCR, and its TCRdb copy is limited to in-frame clones, with some not included. The sample has about 480,000 clones, around 88% seen once. The sample consisted of peripheral blood, taken in a trial of Ad26.COV2.S vaccine versus placebo. Source of these receptors: a person aged 18-60 years who received the Ad26.COV2.S COVID-19 vaccine or a placebo. Both conserved end residues are part of each CDR3. D genes are given only for firm matches. Clone size appears in some rows only: once, few, many, or a class for an expanded clone.

V gene	D gene	J gene	clone size	CDR3 DNA	CDR3 protein
TRBV5-1	TRBD1	TRBJ1-1	-	TGCGCCAGCAGCTTGTATCCTATCACCGGGACAGTCACTGAAGCTTTCTTT	CASSLYPITGTVTEAFF
TRBV29-1	-	TRBJ2-5	-	TGCAGCGTTGGAACAGCCCAAGAGACCCAGTACTTC	CSVGTAQETQYF
TRBV9	TRBD1	TRBJ2-1	-	TGTGCCAGCAGCGTGACAGGGACCGGCCACAATGAGCAGTTCTTC	CASSVTGTGHNEQFF
TRBV7-8	TRBD1	TRBJ1-1	few	TGTGCCAGCAGCTTAGGTTACAGGGGTAACACTGAAGCTTTCTTT	CASSLGYRGNTEAFF
TRBV7-3	-	TRBJ1-1	few	TGTGCCAGCAGCTCCGCCGGCGGGGCAAAAGCTTTCTTT	CASSSAGGAKAFF
TRBV27	-	TRBJ1-6	-	TGTGCCAGCAGTTATGTTGCCGCGCTTTGGAATTCACCCCTCCACTTT	CASSYVAALWNSPLHF
TRBV7-2	TRBD2	TRBJ2-4	-	TGTGCCAGCAGCTTAGAAGGACTAGCCGACGAGTACTTC	CASSLEGLADEYF
TRBV10-1	-	TRBJ2-5	-	TGCGCCAGCACCAGACAGGTCGGACCCCGGACCCAGTACTTC	CASTRQVGPRTQYF
TRBV6-2/TRBV6-3	-	TRBJ1-1	-	TGTGCCAGCAGCCCCGGAACGGGGACCCTCTTGAACACTGAAGCTTTCTTT	CASSPGTGTLLNTEAFF
TRBV2	-	TRBJ2-6	-	TGTGCCAGCAGTGTCTCGCGGTCTGGGGCCAACGTCCTGACTTTC	CASSVSRSGANVLTF
TRBV6-5	-	TRBJ1-5	-	TGTGCCAGCAGCCTTGTAGATCAGCCCCAGCATTTT	CASSLVDQPQHF